The T cell receptor beta chain described here comes from a study of shared T cell receptors in the human thymus. Using immunoSEQ multiplex PCR, the repertoire was profiled, and TCRdb retains in-frame clones only, with some absent. Of approximately 760,000 clones in the sample, over 75% are singletons; the top ten hold more than 0.01%. This clone appeared once. Between the trimmed V and J ends, which lost 10 bases and 2 bases, there was a span of 14 bases. Germline V gene sequence: CDR1 WSHSY, CDR2 SAAADI. This CDR3 spans 13 amino acids. This sample also belongs to another study, concerning human thymus T cells. As reported in that work: Those donating were healthy Finnish infants in corrective surgery for congenital heart defects. Corrective cardiac operations yielded the resected thymus tissue. Thymic and blood repertoires appeared to show biased V and J gene usage. Unrelated individuals had highly overlapping thymic repertoires, as reported in related research.

The material sequenced was thymocytes. The sequence was collected from a girl under three years old with a congenital heart defect. This sequence joins TRBV10-2 and TRBJ2-5; D is possibly TRBD1 (6 bases). In nucleotides, the CDR3 is TGCGCCACCCAGAAGGACAGTCAAGAGACCCAGTACTTC. It is translated as CATQKDSQETQYF.